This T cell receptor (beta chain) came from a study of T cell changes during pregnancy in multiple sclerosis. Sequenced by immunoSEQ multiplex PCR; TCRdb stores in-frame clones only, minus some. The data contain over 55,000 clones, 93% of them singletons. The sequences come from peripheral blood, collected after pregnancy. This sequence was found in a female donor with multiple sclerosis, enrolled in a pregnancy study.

The CDR3 reads CASSDPLAGALYEQYF. CDR3 in DNA: TGCGCCAGCAGTGACCCTTTAGCGGGAGCTCTATACGAGCAGTACTTC. V gene TRBV10-2 combines with J gene TRBJ2-7; 9 positions agree with TRBD2. CDR1 WSHSY and CDR2 SAAADI come from the germline V gene. This CDR3 contains 16 residues. Losses at the gene ends were 3 bases for V and 4 bases for J; bases not matched to a gene: 10.